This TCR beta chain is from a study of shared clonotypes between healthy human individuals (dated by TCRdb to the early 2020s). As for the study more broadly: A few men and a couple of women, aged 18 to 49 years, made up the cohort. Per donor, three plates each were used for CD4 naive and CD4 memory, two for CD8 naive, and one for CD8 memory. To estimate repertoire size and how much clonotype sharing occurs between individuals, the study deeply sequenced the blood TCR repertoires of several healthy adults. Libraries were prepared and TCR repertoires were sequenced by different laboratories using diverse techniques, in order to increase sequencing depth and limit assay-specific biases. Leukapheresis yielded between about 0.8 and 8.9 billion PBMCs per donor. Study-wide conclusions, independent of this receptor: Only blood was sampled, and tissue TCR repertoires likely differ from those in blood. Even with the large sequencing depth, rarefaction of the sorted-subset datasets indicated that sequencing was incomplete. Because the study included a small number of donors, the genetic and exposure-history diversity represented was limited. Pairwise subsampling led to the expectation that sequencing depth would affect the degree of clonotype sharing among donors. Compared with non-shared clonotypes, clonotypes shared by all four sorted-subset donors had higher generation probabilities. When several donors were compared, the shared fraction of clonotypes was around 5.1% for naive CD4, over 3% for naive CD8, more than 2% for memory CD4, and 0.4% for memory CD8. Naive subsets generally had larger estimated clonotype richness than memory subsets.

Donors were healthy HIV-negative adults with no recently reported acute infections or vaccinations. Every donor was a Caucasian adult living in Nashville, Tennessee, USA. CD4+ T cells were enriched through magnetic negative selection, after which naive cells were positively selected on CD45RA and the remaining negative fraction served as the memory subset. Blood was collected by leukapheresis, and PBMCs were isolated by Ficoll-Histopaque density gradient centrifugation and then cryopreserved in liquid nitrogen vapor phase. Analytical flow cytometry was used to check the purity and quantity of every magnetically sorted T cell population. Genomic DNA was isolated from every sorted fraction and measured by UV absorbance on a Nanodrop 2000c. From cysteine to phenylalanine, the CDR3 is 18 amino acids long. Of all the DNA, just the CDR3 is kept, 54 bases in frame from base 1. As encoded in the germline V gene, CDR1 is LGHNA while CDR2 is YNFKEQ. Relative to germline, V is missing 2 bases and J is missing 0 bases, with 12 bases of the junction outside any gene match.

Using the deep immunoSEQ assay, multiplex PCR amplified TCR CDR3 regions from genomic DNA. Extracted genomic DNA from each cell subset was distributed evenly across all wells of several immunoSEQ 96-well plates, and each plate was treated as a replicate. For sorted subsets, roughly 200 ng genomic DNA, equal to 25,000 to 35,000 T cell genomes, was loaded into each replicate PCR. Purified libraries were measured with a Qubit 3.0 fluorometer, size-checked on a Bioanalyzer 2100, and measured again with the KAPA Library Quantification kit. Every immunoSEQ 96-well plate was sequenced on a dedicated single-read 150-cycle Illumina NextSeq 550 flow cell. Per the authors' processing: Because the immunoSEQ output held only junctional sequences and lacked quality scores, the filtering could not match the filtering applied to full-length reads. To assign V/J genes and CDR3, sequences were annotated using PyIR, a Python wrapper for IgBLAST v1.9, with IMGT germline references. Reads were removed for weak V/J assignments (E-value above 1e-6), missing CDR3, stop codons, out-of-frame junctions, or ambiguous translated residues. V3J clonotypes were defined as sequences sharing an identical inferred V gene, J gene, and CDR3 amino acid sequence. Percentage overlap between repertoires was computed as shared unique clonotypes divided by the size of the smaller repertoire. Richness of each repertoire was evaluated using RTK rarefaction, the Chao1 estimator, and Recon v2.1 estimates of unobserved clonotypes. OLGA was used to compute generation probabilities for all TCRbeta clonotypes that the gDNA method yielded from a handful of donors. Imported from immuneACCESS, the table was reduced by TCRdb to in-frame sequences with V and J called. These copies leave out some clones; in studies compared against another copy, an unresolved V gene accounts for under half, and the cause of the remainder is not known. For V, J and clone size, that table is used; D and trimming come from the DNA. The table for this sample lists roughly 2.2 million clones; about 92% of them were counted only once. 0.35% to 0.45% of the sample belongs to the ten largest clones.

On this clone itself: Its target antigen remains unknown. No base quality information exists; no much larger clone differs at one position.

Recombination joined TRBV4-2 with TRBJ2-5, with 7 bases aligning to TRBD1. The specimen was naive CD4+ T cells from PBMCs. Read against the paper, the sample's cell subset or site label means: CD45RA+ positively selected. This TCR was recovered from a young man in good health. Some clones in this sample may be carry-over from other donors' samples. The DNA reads TGTGCCAGCAGCCAACGGGGACAGAACAAATTGTACCAAGAGACCCAGTACTTC. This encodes CASSQRGQNKLYQETQYF.